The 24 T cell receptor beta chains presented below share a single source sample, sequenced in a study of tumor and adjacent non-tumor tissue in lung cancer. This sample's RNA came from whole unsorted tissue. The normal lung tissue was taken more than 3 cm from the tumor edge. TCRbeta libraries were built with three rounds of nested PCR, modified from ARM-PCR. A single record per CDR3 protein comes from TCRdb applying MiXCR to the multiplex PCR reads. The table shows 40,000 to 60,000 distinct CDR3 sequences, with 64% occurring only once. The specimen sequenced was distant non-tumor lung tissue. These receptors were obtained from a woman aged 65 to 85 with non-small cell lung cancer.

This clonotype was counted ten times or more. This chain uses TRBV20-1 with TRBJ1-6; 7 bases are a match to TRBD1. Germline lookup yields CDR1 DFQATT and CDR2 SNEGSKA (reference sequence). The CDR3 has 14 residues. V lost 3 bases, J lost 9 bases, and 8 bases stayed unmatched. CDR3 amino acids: CSASPDRDLSPLHF. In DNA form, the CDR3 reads TGCAGTGCTAGCCCCGACAGGGATCTTTCACCCCTCCACTTT.

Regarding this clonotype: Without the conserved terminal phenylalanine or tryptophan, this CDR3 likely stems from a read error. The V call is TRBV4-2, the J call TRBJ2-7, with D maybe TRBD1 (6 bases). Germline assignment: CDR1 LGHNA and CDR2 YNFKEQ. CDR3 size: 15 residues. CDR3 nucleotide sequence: TGTGTCAGCAGCAGGGGCGACATCCCGACCTACGAGCAGTACTCC. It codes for CVSSRGDIPTYEQYS.

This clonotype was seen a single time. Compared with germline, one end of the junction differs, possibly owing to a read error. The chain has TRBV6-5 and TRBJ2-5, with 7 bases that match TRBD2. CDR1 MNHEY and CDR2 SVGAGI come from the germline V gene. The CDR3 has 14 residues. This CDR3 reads CAISYRDYQKTQYF. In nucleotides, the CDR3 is TGTGCCATCAGTTACCGGGACTACCAAAAGACCCAGTACTTC.

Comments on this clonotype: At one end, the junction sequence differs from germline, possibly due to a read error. CDR3 residues: CASCEWVRDTEAFF. The CDR3 nucleotides read TGTGCCAGCTGTGAATGGGTGCGTGACACTGAGGCTTTCTTT. The rearrangement joins TRBV6-1 to TRBJ1-1; D is ambiguous. The CDR3 length is 14 residues. The germline gives CDR1 MNHNS, CDR2 SASEGT.

CDR3 sequence reads: CASSSLDVQETQYF. CDR3 sequence (DNA): TGCGCCAGCAGTTCGCTCGACGTACAAGAGACCCAGTACTTC. This rearrangement joins TRBV5-1 to TRBJ2-5; D uncertain. V shed 5 bases and J shed 2 bases, with 13 bases lying between them. Germline loops: CDR1 SGHRS, CDR2 YFSETQ. The CDR3 is 14 amino acids.

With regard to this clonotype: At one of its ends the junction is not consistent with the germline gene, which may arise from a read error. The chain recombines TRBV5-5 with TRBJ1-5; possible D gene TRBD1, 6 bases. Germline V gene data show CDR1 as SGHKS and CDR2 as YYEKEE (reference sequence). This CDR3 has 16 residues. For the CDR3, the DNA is TGTGCCAACAGCTTGGTCGGGACACGGGAAGCTCAGCCCCAGCATTTT. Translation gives CANSLVGTREAQPQHF.

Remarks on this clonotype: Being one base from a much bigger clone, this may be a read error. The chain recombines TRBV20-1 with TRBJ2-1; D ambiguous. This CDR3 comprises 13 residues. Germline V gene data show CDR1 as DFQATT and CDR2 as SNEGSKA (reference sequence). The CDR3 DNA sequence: TGCAATGCTAGAGATCTTGTAGGAAGGGAGCAGTTCTTC. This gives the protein CNARDLVGREQFF.

CDR3 in amino acids: CASGKQWVTEAFF. The DNA for the CDR3 is TGTGCCAGTGGTAAACAGTGGGTCACTGAAGCTTTCTTT. This chain uses TRBV6-5 with TRBJ1-1, with D hard to call. Germline V gives CDR1 MNHEY, CDR2 SVGAGI. The V and J ends lost 9 bases and 4 bases respectively, with 15 bases between them. The CDR3 runs 13 residues.

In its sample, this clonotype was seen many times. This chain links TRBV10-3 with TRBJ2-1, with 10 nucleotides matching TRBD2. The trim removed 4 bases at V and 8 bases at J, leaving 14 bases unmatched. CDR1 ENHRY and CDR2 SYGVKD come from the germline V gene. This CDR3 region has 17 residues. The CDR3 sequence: CAISAPRRTSGNYEQFF. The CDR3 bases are TGTGCCATCAGTGCGCCCCGCCGAACTAGCGGGAATTATGAGCAGTTCTTC.

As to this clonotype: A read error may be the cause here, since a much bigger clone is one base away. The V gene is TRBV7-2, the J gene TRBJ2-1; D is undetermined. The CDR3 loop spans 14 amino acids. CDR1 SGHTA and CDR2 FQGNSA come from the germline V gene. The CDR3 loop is CASNLVETVDEQFF. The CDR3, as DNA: TGTGCCAGCAACTTAGTGGAAACCGTGGATGAGCAGTTCTTC.

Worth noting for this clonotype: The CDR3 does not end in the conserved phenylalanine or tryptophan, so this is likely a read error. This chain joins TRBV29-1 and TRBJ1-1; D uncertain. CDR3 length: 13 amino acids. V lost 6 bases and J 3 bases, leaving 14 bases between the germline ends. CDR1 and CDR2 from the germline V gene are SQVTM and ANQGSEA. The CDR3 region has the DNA TGCAGCGTAAAAGGAATAGGATACACTGAAGCTTTCTCT. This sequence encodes CSVKGIGYTEAFS.

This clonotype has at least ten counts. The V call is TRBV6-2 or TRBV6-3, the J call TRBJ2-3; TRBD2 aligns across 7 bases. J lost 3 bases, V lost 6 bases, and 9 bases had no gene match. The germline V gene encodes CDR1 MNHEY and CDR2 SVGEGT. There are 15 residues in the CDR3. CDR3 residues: CASSHPGGSTDTQYF. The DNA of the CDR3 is TGTGCCAGCAGCCACCCTGGCGGGAGTACAGATACGCAGTATTTT.

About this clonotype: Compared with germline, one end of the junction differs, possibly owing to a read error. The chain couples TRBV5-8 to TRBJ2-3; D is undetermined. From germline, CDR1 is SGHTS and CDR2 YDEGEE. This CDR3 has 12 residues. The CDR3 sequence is CVSSSTEEAQYF. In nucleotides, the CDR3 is TGTGTCAGCAGCTCCACTGAAGAGGCGCAATATTTT.

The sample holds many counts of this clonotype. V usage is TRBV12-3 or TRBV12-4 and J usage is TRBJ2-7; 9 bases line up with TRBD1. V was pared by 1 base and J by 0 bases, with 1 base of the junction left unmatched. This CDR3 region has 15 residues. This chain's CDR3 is CASSLGQGVSYEQYF. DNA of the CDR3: TGTGCCAGCAGTTTAGGACAGGGGGTCTCCTACGAGCAGTACTTC.

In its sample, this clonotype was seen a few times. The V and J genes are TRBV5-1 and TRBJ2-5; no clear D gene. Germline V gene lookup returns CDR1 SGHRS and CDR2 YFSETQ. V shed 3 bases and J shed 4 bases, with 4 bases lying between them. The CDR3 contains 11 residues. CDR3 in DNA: TGCGCCAGCAGCTGGGGAGAGACCCAGTACTTC. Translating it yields CASSWGETQYF. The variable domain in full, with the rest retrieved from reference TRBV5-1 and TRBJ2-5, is KAGVTQTPRYLIKTRGQQVTLSCSPISGHRSVSWYQQTPGQGLQFLFEYFSETQRNKGNFPGRFSGRQFSNSRSEMNVSTLELGDSALYLCASSWGETQYFGPGTRLLVL.

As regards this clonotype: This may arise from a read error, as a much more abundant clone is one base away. For the CDR3, the DNA is TGTGCCAGAAGGCCTCGCCCAAGGACAGGGGGCTTCGAGCAGTACTTC. Its translation: CARRPRPRTGGFEQYF. The chain has TRBV28 and TRBJ2-7, with 11 bases aligning to TRBD1. This CDR3 is 16 amino acids long. CDR1 and CDR2 from the germline V gene are MDHEN and SYDVKM. J was trimmed by 6 bases and V by 9 bases; bases with no gene match: 16.

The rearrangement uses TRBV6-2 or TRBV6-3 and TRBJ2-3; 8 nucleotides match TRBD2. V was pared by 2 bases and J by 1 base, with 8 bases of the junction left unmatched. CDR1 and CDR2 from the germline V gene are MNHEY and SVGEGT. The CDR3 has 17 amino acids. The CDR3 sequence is CASSYRIRAGGTDTQYF. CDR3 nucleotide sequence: TGTGCCAGCAGTTACAGAATTCGAGCGGGGGGCACAGATACGCAGTATTTT.

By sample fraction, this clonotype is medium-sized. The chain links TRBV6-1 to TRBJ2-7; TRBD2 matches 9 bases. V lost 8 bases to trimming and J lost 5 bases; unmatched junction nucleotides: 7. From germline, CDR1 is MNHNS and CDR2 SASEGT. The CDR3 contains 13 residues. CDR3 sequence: CASLAGVTHEQYF. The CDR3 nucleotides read TGTGCCAGCTTAGCGGGAGTCACCCACGAGCAGTACTTC.

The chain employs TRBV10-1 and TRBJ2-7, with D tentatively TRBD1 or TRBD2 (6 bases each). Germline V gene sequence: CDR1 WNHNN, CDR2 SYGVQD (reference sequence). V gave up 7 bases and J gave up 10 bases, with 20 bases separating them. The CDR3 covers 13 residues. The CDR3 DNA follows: TGCGCCAGCACTGAATCGGGGGCCTGGGATCAGTACTTC. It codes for CASTESGAWDQYF.

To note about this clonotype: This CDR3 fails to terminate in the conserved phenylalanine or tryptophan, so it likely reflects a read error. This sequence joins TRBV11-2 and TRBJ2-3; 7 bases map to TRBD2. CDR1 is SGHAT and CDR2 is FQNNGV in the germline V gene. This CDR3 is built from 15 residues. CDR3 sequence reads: CASGFTSDTTDTQYL. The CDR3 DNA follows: TGTGCCAGCGGCTTCACTAGCGATACCACAGATACGCAGTATTTG.

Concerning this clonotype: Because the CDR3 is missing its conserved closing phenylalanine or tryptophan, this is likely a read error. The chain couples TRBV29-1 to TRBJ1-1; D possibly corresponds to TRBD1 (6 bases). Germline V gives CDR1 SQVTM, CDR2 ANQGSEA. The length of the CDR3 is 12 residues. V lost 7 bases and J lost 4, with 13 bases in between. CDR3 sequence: CSAGELGTEAFL. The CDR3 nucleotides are TGCAGCGCAGGGGAGCTGGGCACTGAAGCTTTCCTT.

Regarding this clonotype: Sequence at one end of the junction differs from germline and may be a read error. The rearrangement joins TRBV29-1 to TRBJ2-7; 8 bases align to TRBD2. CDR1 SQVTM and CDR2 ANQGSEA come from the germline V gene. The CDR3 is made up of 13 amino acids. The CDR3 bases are TGCAGCGTTGCACTAGCGGAAGGTTACGAGCAGTACTTT. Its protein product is CSVALAEGYEQYF.

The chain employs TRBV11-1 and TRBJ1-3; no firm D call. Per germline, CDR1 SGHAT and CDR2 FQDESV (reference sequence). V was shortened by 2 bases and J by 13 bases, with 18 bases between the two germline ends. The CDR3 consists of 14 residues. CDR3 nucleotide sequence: TGTGCCAGCAGCTTATCGATCTCTGGTATCACTATATATTTT. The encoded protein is CASSLSISGITIYF.

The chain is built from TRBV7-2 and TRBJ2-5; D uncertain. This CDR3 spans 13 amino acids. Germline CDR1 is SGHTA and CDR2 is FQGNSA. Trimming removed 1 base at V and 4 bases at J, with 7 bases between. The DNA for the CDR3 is TGTGCCAGCAGCTTAGACTTCGGAGAGACCCAGTACTTC. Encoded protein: CASSLDFGETQYF.